Each of the 8 T cell receptor beta chains below was sequenced from the same sample in a study of brain T cells in children with intractable seizures. Some clones are missing from TCRdb's copy, which holds only in-frame ones; the method was immunoSEQ multiplex PCR. The sample carries roughly 64,000 clones, around 95% recorded once. Material: peripheral blood, obtained at surgery. Source of these receptors: a boy less than two years old with focal cortical dysplasia and intractable seizures.

The gene calls are TRBV18 and TRBJ2-1, with D hard to call. Germline V lookup: CDR1 KGHSH, CDR2 LQKENI. Trimming removed 0 bases at V and 8 bases at J, with 5 bases between. CDR3 length equals 12 residues. DNA for the CDR3: TGTGCCAGCTCACCACCCTCCGATGAGCAGTTCTTC. As protein: CASSPPSDEQFF.

V gene TRBV3-1 (or the pseudogene TRBV3-2) combines with J gene TRBJ1-4; the match to TRBD1 covers 8 bases. CDR3 size: 17 residues. CDR1 and CDR2 (germline): LGHDT, YNNKEL (reference sequence). Trimming at V came to 1 base and at J to 7 bases, leaving 11 bases not matched to a gene. CDR3 nucleotide sequence: TGTGCCAGCAGCCAAGGCGAATGGACAGGGATAAGTGAAAAACTGTTTTTT. This sequence encodes CASSQGEWTGISEKLFF.

The J gene is TRBJ2-3, the V gene TRBV3-1 (or the pseudogene TRBV3-2); the D is unclear. The CDR3 consists of 13 residues. The V end lost 3 bases, the J end lost 6 bases, and 10 bases lay between the germline ends. Germline assignment: CDR1 LGHDT and CDR2 YNNKEL (reference sequence). The CDR3 loop reads CASSHTLPDTQYF. For the CDR3, the DNA is TGTGCCAGCAGCCATACCCTCCCGGATACGCAGTATTTT.

The chain is built from TRBV19 and TRBJ2-1, with a tentative D call TRBD2 (5 bases). Germline V lookup: CDR1 LNHDA, CDR2 SQIVND (reference sequence). V dropped 2 bases and J dropped 4 bases, with 9 bases sitting between them. The CDR3 is 14 residues long. The CDR3 region has the DNA TGTGCCAGTAGTATACGGGAACGGTACAATGAGCAGTTCTTC. Translated: CASSIRERYNEQFF.

The chain is built from TRBV12-3 or TRBV12-4 and TRBJ2-5; TRBD2 matches at 8 bases. The CDR3 contains 13 residues. Trimming cost V 6 bases and J 10 bases; bases outside gene matches: 10. CDR3 region: CASSTPGLVGQYF. The CDR3 nucleotides are TGTGCCAGCAGCACGCCGGGACTAGTGGGCCAGTACTTC.

The chain joins TRBV25-1 to TRBJ2-1, with D possibly matching TRBD2 (5 bases). In germline, CDR1 is MGHDK, CDR2 SYGVNS. V lost 4 bases and J 5 bases, leaving 24 bases between the germline ends. The CDR3 loop spans 18 amino acids. DNA for the CDR3: TGTGCCAGCAGTGTTACCTTCGGTCGGTCTAGCCTAAACAATGAGCAGTTCTTC. Amino acid sequence: CASSVTFGRSSLNNEQFF.

The chain links TRBV13 to TRBJ2-7; 10 bases align to TRBD1. This CDR3 region has 17 residues. Germline CDR1 PRHDT, CDR2 FYEKMQ (reference sequence). The V and J ends lost 2 bases and 4 bases, in that order; junction bases with no gene match: 11. DNA of the CDR3: TGTGCCAGCAGCTTATCCGGAATCCCGGGACAGGGGTACGAGCAGTACTTC. It specifies CASSLSGIPGQGYEQYF.

The rearrangement links TRBV7-9 to TRBJ2-1; 8 bases map to TRBD2. CDR1 and CDR2 (germline): SEHNR, FQNEAQ (reference sequence). The V and J ends lost 3 bases and 3 bases, in that order; junction bases with no gene match: 4. The CDR3 sequence is 15 residues long. The CDR3 here is CASSFGGALYNEQFF. In DNA, the CDR3 is TGTGCCAGCAGCTTCGGGGGGGCCCTCTACAATGAGCAGTTCTTC.